This T cell receptor beta chain emerged from a study of technical replicates of blood from four donors. TCRdb's table, derived via immunoSEQ multiplex PCR, lists solely in-frame clones and lacks some. The sample has tens of thousands of clones, 85% to 95% seen once. The J segment lost 5 bases and the V segment lost 4 bases, leaving 6 bases of the junction unmatched. The CDR3 is made up of 14 amino acids. Germline CDR1 and CDR2: SQVTM and ANQGSEA. The sequence came from a human donor in good health. Sequencing was done on a sample of T cells isolated from PBMCs. The genes are TRBV29-1 and TRBJ1-2; TRBD1 aligns across 11 bases. CDR3 nucleotide sequence: TGCAGCGTTGGGGCGGGACAGGGGGGTTATGGCTACACCTTC. Protein sequence: CSVGAGQGGYGYTF.